Presented here are 16 T cell receptor beta chains from one specimen sequenced in a study of T cell responses to AZD1222 COVID-19 vaccine. Clones were read by immunoSEQ multiplex PCR, and TCRdb kept only the in-frame ones, dropping some. The sample yields about 150,000 clones, more than 75% seen once. Material: peripheral blood, obtained on day 0 of AZD1222 vaccination. These receptors were taken from an adult in good health.

This clone was detected only once. V is TRBV5-6 and J is TRBJ1-1, with TRBD1 identical over 7 bases. Germline trimming cut 3 bases from V and 5 bases from J; bases unmatched to any gene: 7. The CDR3 sequence is 14 residues long. Germline CDR1 is SGHDT and CDR2 is YYEEEE. The CDR3 reads CASSWGQPGTEAFF. The CDR3 bases are TGTGCCAGCAGCTGGGGACAGCCGGGGACTGAAGCTTTCTTT.

The J gene is TRBJ1-4, the V gene TRBV5-6; D might be TRBD1 (6 bases). This CDR3 contains 18 residues. V was cut by 1 base and J by 1 base, with 17 bases left in between. Per the germline V gene, CDR1 is SGHDT and CDR2 is YYEEEE. This CDR3 reads CASSLIGRGRGTNEKLFF. The DNA of the CDR3 is TGTGCCAGCAGCTTGATTGGCAGGGGAAGAGGAACTAATGAAAAACTGTTTTTT.

J is TRBJ1-1 and V is TRBV27; D remains ambiguous. The CDR3 consists of 17 residues. The germline V and J ends were trimmed by 6 bases and 1 base, with 21 bases remaining between them. Germline-derived CDR1 and CDR2 are MNHEY and SMNVEV (reference sequence). The CDR3 DNA sequence: TGTGCCAGCAGCTTACAGATGGGCCCAGGCAAGAACACTGAAGCTTTCTTT. This gives the protein CASSLQMGPGKNTEAFF.

This chain connects TRBV5-1 to TRBJ1-1; TRBD1 agrees at 8 bases. The CDR3 contains 14 residues. J was trimmed by 2 bases and V by 4 bases; bases with no gene match: 4. Germline V gives CDR1 SGHRS, CDR2 YFSETQ. The chain's CDR3 is CASSHGTGNTEAFF. For the CDR3, the DNA is TGCGCCAGCAGCCACGGGACAGGTAACACTGAAGCTTTCTTT.

In its sample, this clone was seen a few times. The rearrangement links TRBV5-1 to TRBJ1-4; D is perhaps TRBD1 (5 bases). Looked up from germline, CDR1 is SGHRS and CDR2 is YFSETQ. Trimming shortened V by 4 bases and J by 8 bases, and 21 bases separated the two germline ends. The CDR3 is 16 amino acids. The CDR3 DNA follows: TGCGCCAGCAGCCCTTCGGTAGAGGGTCGGGGCGAAAAACTGTTTTTT. The encoded protein is CASSPSVEGRGEKLFF.

The chain recombines TRBV28 with TRBJ2-3; TRBD2 matches at 8 bases. Germline V lookup: CDR1 MDHEN, CDR2 SYDVKM. The trim removed 5 bases at V and 7 bases at J, leaving 11 bases unmatched. This CDR3 contains 15 residues. CDR3 coding DNA: TGTGCCAGCAGTCCGACTAGCGAGCGCTTTAATACGCAGTATTTT. Its protein is CASSPTSERFNTQYF.

The chain couples TRBV5-5 to TRBJ1-1; 7 nucleotides match TRBD1. This CDR3 has 15 residues. Germline V gives CDR1 SGHKS, CDR2 YYEKEE (reference sequence). Unmatched junction bases numbered 8, after V lost 4 bases and J lost 2 bases. The CDR3 here is CASSPGGGQNTEAFF. The CDR3 nucleotides read TGTGCCAGCAGCCCAGGGGGAGGACAAAACACTGAAGCTTTCTTT.

The chain uses TRBV28 and TRBJ1-5; tentatively, D is TRBD1 (6 bases). Trimming shortened V by 7 bases and J by 14 bases, and 21 bases separated the two germline ends. Per germline, CDR1 MDHEN and CDR2 SYDVKM. The CDR3 length is 13 residues. The CDR3 here is CASTSAGTPVKHF. CDR3 DNA sequence: TGTGCCAGCACCTCCGCCGGGACACCAGTAAAGCATTTT.

V is TRBV3-1 (or the pseudogene TRBV3-2) and J is TRBJ1-2; perhaps TRBD1 as D (5 bases). Germline V gene lookup returns CDR1 LGHDT and CDR2 YNNKEL (reference sequence). The CDR3 covers 15 residues. The V end was cut by 3 bases, the J end by 6 bases, with 17 bases between. The CDR3 sequence is CASSHPPGGGNGYTF. CDR3 sequence (DNA): TGTGCCAGCAGCCACCCCCCGGGGGGTGGTAATGGCTACACCTTC.

V and J are TRBV19 and TRBJ2-3; D is uncertain. Germline CDR1 is LNHDA and CDR2 is SQIVND (reference sequence). The length of the CDR3 is 14 residues. Trimming took 0 bases from V and 3 from J, leaving 7 bases between them. The CDR3, as DNA: TGTGCCAGTAGTATAGATGGGGTTACAGATACGCAGTATTTT. Residues: CASSIDGVTDTQYF.

The rearrangement joins TRBV11-2 to TRBJ1-2, with 7 bases matching TRBD1. CDR3 length: 16 residues. J gave up 4 bases and V 1 base, and 9 bases lay outside the gene matches. Germline CDR1 and CDR2: SGHAT and FQNNGV. The chain's CDR3 is CASSLAPQGPSYGYTF. CDR3 coding DNA: TGTGCCAGCAGCTTAGCCCCACAGGGGCCAAGCTATGGCTACACCTTC.

The chain links TRBV29-1 to TRBJ2-1; D assignment may be TRBD1 or TRBD2 (5 bases each). Trimming took 4 bases from V and 9 from J, leaving 13 bases between them. The CDR3 is 12 residues long. Germline V gives CDR1 SQVTM, CDR2 ANQGSEA. CDR3 sequence reads: CSVGLGVGEQFF. CDR3 DNA: TGCAGCGTTGGATTGGGGGTGGGTGAGCAGTTCTTC.

The rearrangement joins TRBV7-9 to TRBJ1-1, with no clear D. The CDR3 is 12 amino acids. V lost 11 bases and J lost 6, with 16 bases in between. Germline V lookup: CDR1 SEHNR, CDR2 FQNEAQ (reference sequence). The CDR3 loop is CAGTQPLAEAFF. CDR3 in DNA: TGTGCCGGCACACAACCCCTAGCTGAAGCTTTCTTT.

The chain couples TRBV24-1 to TRBJ2-5; D may be TRBD1 (7 bases). This CDR3 spans 17 amino acids. The V gene's germline CDR1 is KGHDR and CDR2 SFDVKD. V lost 2 bases to trimming and J lost 5 bases, with 20 bases between them. This CDR3 reads CATSDSRSLRGRETQYF. CDR3 sequence (DNA): TGTGCCACCAGTGATTCCCGAAGCCTCAGGGGGAGGGAGACCCAGTACTTC.

This chain links TRBV19 with TRBJ1-4; D is uncertain. The CDR3 covers 15 residues. The V gene's germline CDR1 is LNHDA and CDR2 SQIVND (reference sequence). V lost 4 bases and J lost 3, with 12 bases in between. The CDR3 region has the DNA TGTGCCAGTAGTAACCCGGGTGGGGCTAATGAAAAACTGTTTTTT. Translating gives CASSNPGGANEKLFF.

The chain carries TRBV5-6 and TRBJ2-1, with a weak D call TRBD2 (5 bases). The CDR3 loop spans 14 amino acids. The V and J ends lost 4 bases and 6 bases respectively, with 14 bases between them. From germline, CDR1 is SGHDT and CDR2 YYEEEE. The CDR3: CASSQYGVSNEQFF. The CDR3 nucleotides read TGTGCCAGCAGCCAGTACGGGGTGAGCAATGAGCAGTTCTTC.